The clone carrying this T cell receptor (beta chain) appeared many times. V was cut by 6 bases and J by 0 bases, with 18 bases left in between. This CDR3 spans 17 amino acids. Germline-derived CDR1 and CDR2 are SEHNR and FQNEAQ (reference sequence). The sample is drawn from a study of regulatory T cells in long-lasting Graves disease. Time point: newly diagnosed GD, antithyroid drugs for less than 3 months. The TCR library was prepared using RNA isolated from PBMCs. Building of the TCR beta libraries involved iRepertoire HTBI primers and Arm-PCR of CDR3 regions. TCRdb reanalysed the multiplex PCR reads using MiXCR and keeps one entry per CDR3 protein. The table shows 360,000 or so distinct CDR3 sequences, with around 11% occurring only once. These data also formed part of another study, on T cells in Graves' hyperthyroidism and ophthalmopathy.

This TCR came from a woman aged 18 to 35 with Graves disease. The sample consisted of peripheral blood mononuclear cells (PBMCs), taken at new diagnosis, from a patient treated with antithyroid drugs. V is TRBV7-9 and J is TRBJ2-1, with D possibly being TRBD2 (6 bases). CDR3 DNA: TGTGCCAGCAGTCAGGAGGGGTGGCGTAGCTCCTACAATGAGCAGTTCTTC. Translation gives CASSQEGWRSSYNEQFF.